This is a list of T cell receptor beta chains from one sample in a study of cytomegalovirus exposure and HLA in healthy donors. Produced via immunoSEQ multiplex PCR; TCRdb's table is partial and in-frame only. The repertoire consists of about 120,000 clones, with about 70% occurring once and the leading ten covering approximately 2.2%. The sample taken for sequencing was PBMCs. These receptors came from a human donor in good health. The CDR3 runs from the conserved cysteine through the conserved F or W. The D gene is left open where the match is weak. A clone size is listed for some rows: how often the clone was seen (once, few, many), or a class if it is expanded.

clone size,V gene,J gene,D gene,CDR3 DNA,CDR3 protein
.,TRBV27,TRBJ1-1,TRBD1,TGTGCCAGCAGTCCAACGACAGGGCTGAACACTGAAGCTTTCTTT,CASSPTTGLNTEAFF
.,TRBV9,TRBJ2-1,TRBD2,TGTGCCAGCAGCAGGACTAGCGGGGGGGCCGAGGGCTATGAGCAGTTCTTC,CASSRTSGGAEGYEQFF
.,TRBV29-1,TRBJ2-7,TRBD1,TGCAGCGTTGAAATTGGAACAGGGGAGTACGAGCAGTACTTC,CSVEIGTGEYEQYF
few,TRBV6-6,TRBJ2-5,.,TGTGCCAGCAGTCAATCCGAGACCCAGTACTTC,CASSQSETQYF
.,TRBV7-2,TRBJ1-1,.,TGTGCCAGCAGCGCCAGACTTGGGACTGAAGCTTTCTTT,CASSARLGTEAFF
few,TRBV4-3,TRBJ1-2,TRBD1,TGCGCCAGCAGCCAAAGACAGGGGAGGGTGGGTTCCTATGGCTACACCTTC,CASSQRQGRVGSYGYTF
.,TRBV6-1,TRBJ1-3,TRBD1,TGTGCCAGCAGTGGACGATTAACAGGGGAATACTCTGGAAACACCATATATTTT,CASSGRLTGEYSGNTIYF
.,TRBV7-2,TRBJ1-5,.,TGTGCCAGCAGCTTGGGGAACGGGGGGATGCAGCATTTT,CASSLGNGGMQHF
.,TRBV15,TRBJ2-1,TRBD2,TGTGCCACCAGCAAACAAGCGGGAGGACGGAATGAGCAGTTCTTC,CATSKQAGGRNEQFF
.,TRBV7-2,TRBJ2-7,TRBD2,TGTGCCAGCAGCTTAGACGGAGGGCGGGGGGGCCCCAACGAGCAGTACTTC,CASSLDGGRGGPNEQYF
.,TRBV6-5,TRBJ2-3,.,TGTGCCAGCAGTAACACAGGAAGCAGCACAGATACGCAGTATTTT,CASSNTGSSTDTQYF
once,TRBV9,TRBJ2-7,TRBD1,TGTGCCAGCAGCCCGAGTAGAGGACAGGGGCGCTACGAGCAGTACTTC,CASSPSRGQGRYEQYF
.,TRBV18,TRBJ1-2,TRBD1,TGTGCCAGCTCACCACCGAATAAGGACAGGGGAGAATTCGGTGGCTACACCTTC,CASSPPNKDRGEFGGYTF
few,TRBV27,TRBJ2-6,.,TGTGCCAGCCGACCAGGGGCGGCTGGGGCCAACGTCCTGACTTTC,CASRPGAAGANVLTF
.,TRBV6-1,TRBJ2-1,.,TGTGCCAGCAGTCCCCGGGATGAGCAGTTCTTC,CASSPRDEQFF
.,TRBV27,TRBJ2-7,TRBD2,TGTGCCAGCAGTTTAGCGGCCCTAGCGGGAGAGCAGTACTTC,CASSLAALAGEQYF
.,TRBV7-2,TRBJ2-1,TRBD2,TGTGCCAGCAGCTTAGAACTAGCGGGAGTTGGTGAGCAGTTCTTC,CASSLELAGVGEQFF
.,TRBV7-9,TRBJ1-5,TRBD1,TGTGCCAGCAGCTTAGTCGGACAGGGCAATCAGCCCCAGCATTTT,CASSLVGQGNQPQHF
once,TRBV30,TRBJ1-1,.,TGTGCCTGGAGTGTTGCTCGGGACACTGAAGCTTTCTTT,CAWSVARDTEAFF
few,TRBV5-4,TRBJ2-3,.,TGTGCCAGCAGCTTGGTATTCGGTATATCAGATACGCAGTATTTT,CASSLVFGISDTQYF
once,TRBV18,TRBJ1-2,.,TGTGCCAGCTCACCTCCGGGGGGCTATGGCTACACCTTC,CASSPPGGYGYTF
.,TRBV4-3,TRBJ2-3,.,TGCGCCAGCAGCCAGAGTGGGGCCAGGGGACCCACAGATACGCAGTATTTT,CASSQSGARGPTDTQYF
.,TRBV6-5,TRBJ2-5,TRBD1,TGTGCCAGCAGGAACCAGGGGGAAGGAGAGACCCAGTACTTC,CASRNQGEGETQYF
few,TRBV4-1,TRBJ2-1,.,TGCGCCAGCAGCCAAGATCGGGCGGGCTATGAGCAGTTCTTC,CASSQDRAGYEQFF
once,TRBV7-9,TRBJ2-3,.,TGTGCCAGCAGCCGACAGTCTAGCACAGATACGCAGTATTTT,CASSRQSSTDTQYF
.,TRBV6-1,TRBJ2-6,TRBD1,TGTGCCAGCAGTGGACAGGGCTCTGGGGCCAACGTCCTGACTTTC,CASSGQGSGANVLTF
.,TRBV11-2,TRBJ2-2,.,TGTGCCAGCAGCTTAGCAAACACCGGGGAGCTGTTTTTT,CASSLANTGELFF
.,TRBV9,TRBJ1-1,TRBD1,TGTGCCAGCGGCCCGGCGAGGCAGGGGGGAGGCACTGAAGCTTTCTTT,CASGPARQGGGTEAFF